This T cell receptor (beta chain) was recovered during a study of cytotoxic CD8 clonotypes in ibrutinib-treated CLL. Background on the study: Patient counts were about 12 relapsed/refractory, about 14 treatment-naive and 17 IGHV unmutated.

Findings of the study overall: Treatment saw public clonotypes, which were uncommon, either contract or stay stable.

Remarks on this clone: Its target is not known.

Method: immunoSEQ multiplex PCR; TCRdb's copy keeps in-frame clones and lacks some. The table includes around 310,000 clones, about 80% detected once. The CDR3 has 15 residues. Trimming left V 5 bases short and J 0 bases short, with 13 bases between. CDR1 is MGHDK and CDR2 is SYGVNS in the germline V gene. The receptor was isolated from a human donor with chronic lymphocytic leukemia. This chain connects TRBV25-1 to TRBJ1-1, with D unresolved. The specimen comprised PBMCs, sampled before ibrutinib treatment. Written as DNA, the CDR3 is TGTGCCAGCAGTTGGGATAATGGAGTGAACACTGAAGCTTTCTTT. Its protein product is CASSWDNGVNTEAFF.